This T cell receptor (beta chain) was sequenced in a study of T cells in localized non-small cell lung cancer. General study points: Out of the top 100 tumor clones, a median approximately 57 were seen in adjacent lung. Those with higher blood T cell density had longer overall survival.

About this clone itself: Its antigen is unknown.

Sequenced by immunoSEQ multiplex PCR; TCRdb stores in-frame clones only, minus some. The sample has 4,000 to 5,000 clones, roughly 30% seen once. The specimen was lung tumor tissue, collected before any cancer treatment. The receptor was isolated from a man aged 35-69 years with stage II lung adenocarcinoma.

This CDR3 is CASSLRLARLETQYF. The CDR3 DNA follows: TGTGCCAGCAGCTTAAGACTAGCGAGATTGGAGACCCAGTACTTC. The chain recombines TRBV11-3 with TRBJ2-5; 8 positions match TRBD2. Losses at the gene ends were 2 bases for V and 5 bases for J; bases not matched to a gene: 7. Germline-derived CDR1 and CDR2 are SGHNT and YENEEA. There are 15 residues in the CDR3.